This record covers a single TCR beta chain. The antigen remains undetermined. This entry comes from a study of cytomegalovirus exposure and HLA in healthy donors. CDR3 size: 12 residues. Germline CDR1 LNHDA, CDR2 SQIVND (reference sequence). The V gene lost 8 bases and the J gene lost 6 bases, with 10 bases spanning the gap. The table came from immunoSEQ multiplex PCR; TCRdb's copy has only in-frame clones and leaves some out. In the table there are approximately 180,000 clones, approximately 85% of which are singletons. Regarding the study as a whole: Researchers reported that three CMV-associated chains were confirmed in vitro as CMV antigen-specific. With high specificity and sensitivity, the classifier reportedly diagnosed cytomegalovirus status. Within the 120 or so validation repertoires, first-cohort TCR clusters tended to co-occur, according to a later analysis. The authors listed around 150 TCR beta chains as cytomegalovirus-associated.

The sequenced sample consisted of PBMCs. The receptor's source is a woman aged 18-29 years in good health and CMV-seronegative. The chain joins TRBV19 to TRBJ2-2, with unresolved D. Written as DNA, the CDR3 is TGTGCCAGTCTATACGGTGCCGGGGAGCTGTTTTTT. Protein: CASLYGAGELFF.